This TCR beta chain was identified during a study of identical twins. This clonotype appeared a few times. TCRdb independently ran MiXCR on the 5' RACE reads; one entry per CDR3 protein. This sample carries 500,000 or so distinct CDR3 sequences, roughly an eighth of them seen once, and the ten largest clones take about 0.97%. Germline CDR1 reads DFQATT; CDR2 reads SNEGSKA (reference sequence). V was shortened by 0 bases and J by 4 bases, with 9 bases between the two germline ends. The CDR3 covers 14 residues. These data were likewise used in another study, on yellow fever vaccine responses in identical twins.

The source material was CD4+ T cells sorted from blood. J is TRBJ2-2 and V is TRBV20-1; no definite D call. This clonotype was sampled from a woman between 18 and 29 years old in good health. The CDR3 DNA sequence: TGCAGTGCTAGAGATCGGAGCTCCACCGGGGAGCTGTTTTTT. This codes for CSARDRSSTGELFF.